This TCR beta chain came from a study of sequential checkpoint blockade in melanoma. In the study overall: After both sequences, patients received maintenance nivolumab.

Repertoires were generated with immunoSEQ multiplex PCR, while TCRdb's copy carries only in-frame clones and drops some. The sample holds several thousand clones; roughly two thirds are singletons and the top ten take around 24%. Treatment: randomized to nivolumab then ipilimumab (arm A) or the reverse (arm B). V was clipped by 3 bases and J by 2 bases, with 16 bases between them. CDR1 is MNHNS and CDR2 is SASEGT in the germline V gene. This CDR3 contains 16 residues. The gene calls are TRBV6-1 and TRBJ1-2; TRBD1 might be the D (6 bases). The sequencing here drew on CD8+ T cells sorted from blood (inferred from file names), taken from a patient given nivolumab and ipilimumab in sequence. The clonotype was recovered from a human donor with melanoma. Here the CDR3 reads CASSDPQGILNYGYTF. The DNA for the CDR3 is TGTGCCAGCAGTGATCCGCAGGGGATTTTAAACTATGGCTACACCTTC.